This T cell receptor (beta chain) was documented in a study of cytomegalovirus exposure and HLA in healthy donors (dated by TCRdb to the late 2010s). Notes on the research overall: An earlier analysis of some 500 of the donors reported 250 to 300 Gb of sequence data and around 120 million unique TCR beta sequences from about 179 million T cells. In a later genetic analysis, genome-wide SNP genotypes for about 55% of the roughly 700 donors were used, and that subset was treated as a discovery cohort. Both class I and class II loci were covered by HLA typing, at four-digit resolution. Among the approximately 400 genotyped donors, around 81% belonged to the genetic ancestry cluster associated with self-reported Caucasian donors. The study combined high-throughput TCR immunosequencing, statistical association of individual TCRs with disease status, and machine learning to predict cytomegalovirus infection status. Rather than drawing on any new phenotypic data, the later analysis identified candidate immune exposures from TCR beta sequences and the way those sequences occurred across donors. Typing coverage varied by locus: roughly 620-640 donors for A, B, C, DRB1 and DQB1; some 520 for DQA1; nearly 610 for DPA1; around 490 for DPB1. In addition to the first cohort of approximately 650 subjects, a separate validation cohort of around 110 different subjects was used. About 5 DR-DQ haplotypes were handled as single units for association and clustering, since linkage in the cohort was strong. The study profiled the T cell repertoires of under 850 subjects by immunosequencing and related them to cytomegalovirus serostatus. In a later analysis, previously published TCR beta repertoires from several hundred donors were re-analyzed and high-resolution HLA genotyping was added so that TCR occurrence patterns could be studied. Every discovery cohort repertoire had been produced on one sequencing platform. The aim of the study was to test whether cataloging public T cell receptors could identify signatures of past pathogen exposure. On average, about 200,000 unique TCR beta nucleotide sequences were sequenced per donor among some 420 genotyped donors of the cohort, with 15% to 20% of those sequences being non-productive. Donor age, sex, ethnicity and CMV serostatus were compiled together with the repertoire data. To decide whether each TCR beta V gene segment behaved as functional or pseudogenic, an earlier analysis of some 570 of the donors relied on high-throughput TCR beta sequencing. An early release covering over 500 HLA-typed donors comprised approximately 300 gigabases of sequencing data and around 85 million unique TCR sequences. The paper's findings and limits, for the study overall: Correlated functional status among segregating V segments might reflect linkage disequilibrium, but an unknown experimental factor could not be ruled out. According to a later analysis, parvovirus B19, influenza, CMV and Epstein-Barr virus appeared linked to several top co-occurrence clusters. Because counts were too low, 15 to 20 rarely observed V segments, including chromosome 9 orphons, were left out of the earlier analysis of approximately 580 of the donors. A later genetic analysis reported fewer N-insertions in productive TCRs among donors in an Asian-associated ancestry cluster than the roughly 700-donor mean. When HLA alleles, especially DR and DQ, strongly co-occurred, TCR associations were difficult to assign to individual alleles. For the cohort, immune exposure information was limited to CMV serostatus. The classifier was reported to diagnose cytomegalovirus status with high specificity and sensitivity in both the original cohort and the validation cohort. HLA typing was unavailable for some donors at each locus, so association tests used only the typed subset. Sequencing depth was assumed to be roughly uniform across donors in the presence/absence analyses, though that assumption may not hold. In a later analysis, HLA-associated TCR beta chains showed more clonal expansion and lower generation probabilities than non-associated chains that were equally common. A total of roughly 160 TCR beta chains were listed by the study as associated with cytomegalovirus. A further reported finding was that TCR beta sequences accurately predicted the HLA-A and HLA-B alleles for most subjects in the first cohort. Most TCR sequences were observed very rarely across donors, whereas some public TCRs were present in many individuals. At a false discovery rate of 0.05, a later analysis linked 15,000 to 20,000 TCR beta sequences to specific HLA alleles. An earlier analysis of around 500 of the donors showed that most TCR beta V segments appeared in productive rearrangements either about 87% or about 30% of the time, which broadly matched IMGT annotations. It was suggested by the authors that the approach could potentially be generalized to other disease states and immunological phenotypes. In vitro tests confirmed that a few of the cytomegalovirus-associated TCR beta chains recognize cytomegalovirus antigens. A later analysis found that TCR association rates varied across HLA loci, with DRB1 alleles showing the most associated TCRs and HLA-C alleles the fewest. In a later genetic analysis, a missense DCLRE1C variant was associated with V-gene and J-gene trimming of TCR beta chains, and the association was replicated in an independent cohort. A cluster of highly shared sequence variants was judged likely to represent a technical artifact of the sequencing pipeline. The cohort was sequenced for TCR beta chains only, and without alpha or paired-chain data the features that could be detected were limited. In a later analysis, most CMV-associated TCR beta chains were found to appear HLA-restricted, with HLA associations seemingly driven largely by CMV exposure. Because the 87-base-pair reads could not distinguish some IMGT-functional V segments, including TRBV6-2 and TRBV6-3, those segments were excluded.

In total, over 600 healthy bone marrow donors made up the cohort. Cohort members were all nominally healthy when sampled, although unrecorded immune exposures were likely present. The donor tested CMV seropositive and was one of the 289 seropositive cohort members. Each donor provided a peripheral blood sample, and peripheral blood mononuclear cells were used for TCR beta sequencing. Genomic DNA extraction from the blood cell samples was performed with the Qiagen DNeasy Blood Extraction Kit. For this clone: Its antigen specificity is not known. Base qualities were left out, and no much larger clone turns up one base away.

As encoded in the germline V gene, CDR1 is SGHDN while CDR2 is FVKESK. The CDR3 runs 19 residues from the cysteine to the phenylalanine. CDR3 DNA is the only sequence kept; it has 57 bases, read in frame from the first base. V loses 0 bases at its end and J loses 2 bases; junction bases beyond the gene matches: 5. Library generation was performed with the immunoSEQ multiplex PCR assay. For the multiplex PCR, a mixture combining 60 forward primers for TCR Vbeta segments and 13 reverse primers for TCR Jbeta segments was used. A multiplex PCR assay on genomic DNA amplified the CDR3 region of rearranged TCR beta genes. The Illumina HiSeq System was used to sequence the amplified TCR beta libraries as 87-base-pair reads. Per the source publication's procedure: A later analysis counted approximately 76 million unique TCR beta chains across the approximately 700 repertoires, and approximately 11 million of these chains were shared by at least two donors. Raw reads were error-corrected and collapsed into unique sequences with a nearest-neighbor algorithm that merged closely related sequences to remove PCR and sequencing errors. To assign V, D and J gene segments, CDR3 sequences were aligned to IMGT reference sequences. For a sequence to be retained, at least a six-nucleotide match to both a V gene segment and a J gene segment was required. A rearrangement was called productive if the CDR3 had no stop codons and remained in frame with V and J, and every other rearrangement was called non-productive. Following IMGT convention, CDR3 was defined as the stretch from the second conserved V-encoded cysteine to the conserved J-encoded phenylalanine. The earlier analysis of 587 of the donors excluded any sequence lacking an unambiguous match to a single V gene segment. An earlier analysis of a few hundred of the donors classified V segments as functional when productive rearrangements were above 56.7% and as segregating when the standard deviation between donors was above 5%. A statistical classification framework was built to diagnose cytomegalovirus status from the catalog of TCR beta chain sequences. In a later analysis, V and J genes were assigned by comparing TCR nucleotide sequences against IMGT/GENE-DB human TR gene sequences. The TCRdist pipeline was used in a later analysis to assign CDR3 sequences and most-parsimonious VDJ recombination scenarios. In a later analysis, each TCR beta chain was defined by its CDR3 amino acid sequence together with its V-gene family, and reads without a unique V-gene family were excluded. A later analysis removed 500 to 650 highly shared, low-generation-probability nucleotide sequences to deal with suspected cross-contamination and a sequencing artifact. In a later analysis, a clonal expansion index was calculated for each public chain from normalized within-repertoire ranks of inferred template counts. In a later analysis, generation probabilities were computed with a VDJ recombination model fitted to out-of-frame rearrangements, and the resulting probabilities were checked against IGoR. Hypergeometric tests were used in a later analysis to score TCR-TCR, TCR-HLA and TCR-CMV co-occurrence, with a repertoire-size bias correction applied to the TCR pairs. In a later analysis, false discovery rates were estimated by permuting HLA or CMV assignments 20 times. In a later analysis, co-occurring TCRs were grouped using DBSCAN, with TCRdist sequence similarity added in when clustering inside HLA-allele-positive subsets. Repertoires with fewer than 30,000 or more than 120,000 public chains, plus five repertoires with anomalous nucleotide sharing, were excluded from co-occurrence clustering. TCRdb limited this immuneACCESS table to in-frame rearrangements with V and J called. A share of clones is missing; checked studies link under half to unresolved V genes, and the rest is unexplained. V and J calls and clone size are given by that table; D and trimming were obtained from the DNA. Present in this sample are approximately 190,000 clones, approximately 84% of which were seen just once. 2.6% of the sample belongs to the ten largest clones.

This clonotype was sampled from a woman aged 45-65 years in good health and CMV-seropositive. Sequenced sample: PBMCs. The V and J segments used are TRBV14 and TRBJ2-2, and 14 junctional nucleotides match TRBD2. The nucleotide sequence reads TGTGCCAGCAGCCAAGAGGGACTAGCGGGGGCCCTAAACACCGGGGAGCTGTTTTTT. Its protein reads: CASSQEGLAGALNTGELFF.